Described below is a single T cell receptor beta chain sequence and its context. Its target is not known. These data come from a study of beta chain features in type 1 diabetes. About the study: There was similarity between patients and healthy donors in age, gender and cell yields. All samples together contributed 107,917,701 sorted cells for examination.

Findings of the study overall: Naive, central memory and Treg TCRB repertoires seemed to resemble each other more closely in patients than they did in healthy donors.

Sequenced material consisted of expressed TCRB transcripts (all of the isolated RNA was reverse transcribed). The protocol was immunoSEQ multiplex PCR, while the TCRdb copy is restricted to in-frame clones and leaves out a portion. The table shows about 470,000 clones, with approximately 28% occurring only once. The V gene's germline CDR1 is MGHDK and CDR2 SYGVNS. Trimming cost V 6 bases and J 3 bases; bases outside gene matches: 2. The CDR3 consists of 15 residues. The sample consisted of naive CD4+ T cells from blood. This TCR was recovered from a young man in good health. The chain carries TRBV25-1 and TRBJ2-1; 13 positions agree with TRBD2. CDR3: CASRGLAGVYNEQFF. DNA of the CDR3: TGTGCCAGCAGAGGACTAGCGGGAGTCTACAATGAGCAGTTCTTC.